These 18 T cell receptor beta chains were sequenced from one sample in a study of blood T cell repertoires in COVID-19. Profiled with immunoSEQ multiplex PCR; TCRdb holds only in-frame clones, not every one. The data hold around 230,000 clones, with about 87% observed a single time. Sequencing input: PBMCs or T cells enriched from blood (not recorded which). These receptors all come from a woman in her 30s who had recovered from COVID-19.

In the case of this clone: Other nucleotide sequences in the sample specify the same CDR3. V and J are TRBV19 and TRBJ2-7; TRBD1 matches at 7 bases. V dropped 5 bases and J dropped 3; count of bases not matched to a gene: 4. Germline V gene data show CDR1 as LNHDA and CDR2 as SQIVND (reference sequence). The CDR3 runs 13 residues. CDR3 sequence (DNA): TGTGCCAGTAGTTTGGGACAGAGCTACGAGCAGTACTTC. Translated, it gives CASSLGQSYEQYF.

This clone occurred a few times. The genes are TRBV25-1 and TRBJ2-1, with D tentatively TRBD2 (5 bases). Germline CDR1 is MGHDK and CDR2 is SYGVNS. V lost 8 bases to trimming and J lost 0 bases, with 14 bases between them. The CDR3 is 15 residues long. CDR3 in DNA: TGTGCCAGCGGGAGATCCTTAAGCTCCTACAATGAGCAGTTCTTC. Translating it yields CASGRSLSSYNEQFF.

This clone was recorded many times. The V gene is TRBV11-2, the J gene TRBJ1-5; tentatively, D is TRBD1 (5 bases). The CDR3 sequence is 13 residues long. The germline CDR1 and CDR2 sequences are SGHAT and FQNNGV. The V and J ends lost 5 bases and 5 bases respectively, with 10 bases between them. CDR3 amino acids: CASSPGGYQPQHF. CDR3 DNA: TGTGCCAGCAGCCCCGGGGGGTATCAGCCCCAGCATTTT.

This chain links TRBV13 with TRBJ2-7, with TRBD2 identical over 7 bases. The CDR3 spans 15 residues. Germline V gene sequence: CDR1 PRHDT, CDR2 FYEKMQ (reference sequence). With 3 bases clipped from V and 3 bases from J, the junction kept 8 bases outside the gene matches. The CDR3 sequence: CASSLSGVSHYEQYF. The CDR3 DNA sequence: TGTGCCAGCAGCTTGAGCGGGGTTAGCCACTACGAGCAGTACTTC.

J is TRBJ2-5 and V is TRBV7-8, with D possibly being TRBD2 (5 bases). The germline V gene has CDR1 SGHVS and CDR2 FQNEAQ. The CDR3 runs to 16 residues. V gave up 1 base and J gave up 4 bases, with 16 bases separating them. This chain's CDR3 is CASSLEGPREGETQYF. The DNA for the CDR3 is TGTGCCAGCAGCTTAGAAGGACCCCGCGAGGGAGAGACCCAGTACTTC.

The chain carries TRBV13 and TRBJ1-2; 7 positions agree with TRBD1. Germline CDR1 PRHDT, CDR2 FYEKMQ (reference sequence). The V and J ends lost 5 bases and 3 bases, in that order; junction bases with no gene match: 6. The CDR3 is made up of 14 amino acids. This CDR3 is CASSATGYDYGYTF. The CDR3 DNA sequence: TGTGCCAGCAGCGCGACAGGGTACGACTATGGCTACACCTTC. Filled out from reference TRBV13 and TRBJ1-2, the complete variable domain reads AAGVIQSPRHLIKEKRETATLKCYPIPRHDTVYWYQQGPGQDPQFLISFYEKMQSDKGSIPDRFSAQQFSDYHSELNMSSLELGDSALYFCASSATGYDYGYTFGSGTRLTVV.

V usage is TRBV7-2 and J usage is TRBJ1-1, with D uncertain. The CDR3 extends over 14 amino acids. Germline V gene sequence: CDR1 SGHTA, CDR2 FQGNSA. V shed 2 bases and J shed 4 bases, with 11 bases lying between them. The CDR3 DNA follows: TGTGCCAGCAGCTTACCGAGACTGGGCACTGAAGCTTTCTTT. Translation: CASSLPRLGTEAFF.

Only a few counts were recorded for this clone. The V and J genes are TRBV6-5 and TRBJ1-2; D is perhaps TRBD1 (5 bases). This CDR3 region has 13 residues. Between the trimmed V and J ends, which lost 4 bases and 4 bases, there was a span of 10 bases. Germline lookup yields CDR1 MNHEY and CDR2 SVGAGI. The CDR3 region has the DNA TGTGCCAGCAGTTTAGGGGTCGTCTATGGCTACACCTTC. This codes for CASSLGVVYGYTF.

The CDR3, as DNA: TGTGCCAGCAGTGAACGGACACACCACACTGAAGCTTTCTTT. Protein product: CASSERTHHTEAFF. The chain uses TRBV6-1 and TRBJ1-1; D might be TRBD1 (5 bases). Germline assignment: CDR1 MNHNS and CDR2 SASEGT. The V end lost 2 bases, the J end lost 3 bases, and 10 bases lay between the germline ends. This CDR3 has 14 amino acids.

The table lists this clone with a count of one. This chain joins TRBV5-1 and TRBJ2-3, with 10 bases identical to TRBD2. Germline V CDR1 and CDR2: SGHRS, YFSETQ. The V gene end was trimmed by 0 bases and the J gene end by 0 bases; junction bases not matched to a gene: 4. The CDR3 is 17 residues long. The DNA for the CDR3 is TGCGCCAGCAGCTTGGGAATAGCGGGGGGTAGCACAGATACGCAGTATTTT. This gives the protein CASSLGIAGGSTDTQYF.

The V call is TRBV3-1 (or the pseudogene TRBV3-2), the J call TRBJ2-5; TRBD1 is a possible D gene (5 bases). The CDR3 has 15 amino acids. V was clipped by 0 bases and J by 1 base, with 9 bases between them. CDR1 and CDR2 (germline): LGHDT, YNNKEL (reference sequence). CDR3 nucleotides: TGTGCCAGCAGCCAAGACAGGGCCGTCCAAGAGACCCAGTACTTC. As protein: CASSQDRAVQETQYF.

In the case of this clone: Mismatch with germline at one junction end may stem from a read error. The chain carries TRBV7-7 and TRBJ2-5, with D tentatively TRBD2 (7 bases). Germline CDR1 reads SSHAT; CDR2 reads FNYEAQ (reference sequence). The CDR3 is 15 amino acids. The CDR3 loop is CASSLEGGPQETQYF. Written as DNA, the CDR3 is TGTGCTAGCAGCTTAGAGGGGGGGCCACAAGAGACCCAGTACTTC.

The chain is built from TRBV5-1 and TRBJ1-6; the D gene is possibly TRBD1 (5 bases). There are 13 residues in the CDR3. V shed 1 base and J shed 10 bases, with 9 bases lying between them. Germline CDR1 and CDR2: SGHRS and YFSETQ. The CDR3 loop is CASSLSRESPLHF. CDR3 nucleotide sequence: TGCGCCAGCAGCTTGTCCAGGGAATCACCCCTCCACTTT.

The chain has TRBV5-1 and TRBJ2-3; the match to TRBD2 covers 14 bases. The V gene end was trimmed by 4 bases and the J gene end by 6 bases; junction bases not matched to a gene: 10. Germline V CDR1 and CDR2: SGHRS, YFSETQ. This CDR3 contains 17 residues. CDR3 sequence reads: CASSTETSGGAGDTQYF. CDR3 coding DNA: TGCGCCAGCAGCACAGAGACTAGCGGGGGGGCCGGTGATACGCAGTATTTT.

This rearrangement joins TRBV19 to TRBJ2-7, with no clear D. Trimming stripped 1 base from V and 11 bases from J, with 15 bases between. Germline V lookup: CDR1 LNHDA, CDR2 SQIVND (reference sequence). CDR3 length equals 13 residues. This CDR3 is CASSIGSDSRKYF. The CDR3 coding sequence is TGTGCCAGTAGTATAGGCAGTGACTCTCGAAAGTACTTC. The whole variable domain, filled in from reference TRBV19 and TRBJ2-7, reads DGGITQSPKYLFRKEGQNVTLSCEQNLNHDAMYWYRQDPGQGLRLIYYSQIVNDFQKGDIAEGYSVSREKKESFPLTVTSAQKNPTAFYLCASSIGSDSRKYFGPGTRLTVT.

J is TRBJ2-2 and V is TRBV7-6, with a tentative D call TRBD1 (6 bases). The ends were cut back, 2 bases at V and 4 bases at J, with 17 bases in the middle. CDR3 size: 17 residues. In germline, CDR1 is SGHVS, CDR2 FNYEAQ. In DNA form, the CDR3 reads TGTGCCAGCAGCTTACAGACAGGCCTTGGGGTCACCGGGGAGCTGTTTTTT. Protein: CASSLQTGLGVTGELFF.

This chain links TRBV9 with TRBJ2-7; TRBD1 matches at 9 bases. Germline V CDR1 and CDR2: SGDLS, YYNGEE. This CDR3 contains 14 residues. V trimming: 5 bases; J trimming: 0 bases; junction bases outside the gene matches: 3. The CDR3 spells CASSRQGGSYEQYF. The CDR3, as DNA: TGTGCCAGCAGTAGACAGGGGGGCTCCTACGAGCAGTACTTC.

This clone has a single count. The genes are TRBV18 and TRBJ1-1; 7 bases match TRBD1. CDR3 length: 16 amino acids. CDR1 and CDR2 from the germline V gene are KGHSH and LQKENI. The V segment lost 1 base and the J segment 1 base; nucleotides outside the gene matches: 6. The CDR3 DNA is TGTGCCAGCTCACCACGACAGGGCGAGGGGAACACTGAAGCTTTCTTT. Translation: CASSPRQGEGNTEAFF.